These 21 T cell receptor beta chains came from one sample sequenced in a study of blood T cell repertoires in COVID-19. Sequenced by immunoSEQ multiplex PCR; TCRdb stores in-frame clones only, minus some. In the table there are some 42,000 clones, approximately 81% of which are singletons. The sequencing sample was made of peripheral blood. Receptor source: a woman in her 70s in a cohort sampled during active COVID-19.

This clone occurred a few times. CDR3 nucleotide sequence: TGCGCCAGCAGCCCCGACAGCAATAATTCACCCCTCCACTTT. Translating gives CASSPDSNNSPLHF. The rearrangement joins TRBV5-1 to TRBJ1-6, with D perhaps TRBD1 (5 bases). V gave up 4 bases and J gave up 5 bases, with 10 bases separating them. From germline, CDR1 is SGHRS and CDR2 YFSETQ. The CDR3 spans 14 residues.

J is TRBJ1-4 and V is TRBV5-6; tentatively, D is TRBD1 (5 bases). V was cut by 1 base and J by 8 bases, with 15 bases left in between. This CDR3 spans 15 amino acids. Germline V lookup: CDR1 SGHDT, CDR2 YYEEEE. CDR3 sequence: CASSLRSGRSEKLFF. The CDR3 bases are TGTGCCAGCAGCTTGAGATCAGGGAGGAGCGAAAAACTGTTTTTT.

V usage is TRBV7-9 and J usage is TRBJ2-7, with a tentative D call TRBD2 (6 bases). Germline CDR1 is SEHNR and CDR2 is FQNEAQ (reference sequence). This CDR3 region has 13 residues. With 5 bases removed from V and 3 bases from J, the gap between germline ends came to 11 bases. The CDR3 loop is CASSTRGFYEQYF. The CDR3 DNA reads TGTGCCAGCAGCACCCGGGGGTTCTACGAGCAGTACTTC.

V usage is TRBV7-8 and J usage is TRBJ1-1; 9 bases line up with TRBD1. In germline, CDR1 is SGHVS, CDR2 FQNEAQ. The CDR3 is 14 amino acids. The V gene end was trimmed by 4 bases and the J gene end by 1 base; junction bases not matched to a gene: 1. The CDR3 DNA is TGTGCCAGCAGCTGGGGACAGGGGAACACTGAAGCTTTCTTT. Residues: CASSWGQGNTEAFF.

The V gene is TRBV15, the J gene TRBJ2-3; 12 bases align to TRBD2. This CDR3 is 18 amino acids long. Germline lookup yields CDR1 LNHNV and CDR2 YYDKDF (reference sequence). V trimming: 0 bases; J trimming: 2 bases; junction bases outside the gene matches: 6. The CDR3 bases are TGTGCCACCAGCAGAGATGGGGGACTAGCGGGTACCACAGATACGCAGTATTTT. It translates to CATSRDGGLAGTTDTQYF.

The chain combines TRBV27 with TRBJ1-6; TRBD1 is a possible D gene (5 bases). Trimming shortened V by 3 bases and J by 6 bases, and 12 bases separated the two germline ends. Germline-derived CDR1 and CDR2 are MNHEY and SMNVEV (reference sequence). The CDR3 sequence is 15 residues long. The CDR3 DNA reads TGTGCCAGCAGTTTTGGGTCAGGGTCTAATTCACCCCTCCACTTT. Protein: CASSFGSGSNSPLHF.

A remark on this clone: Other DNA sequences in the sample encode the same CDR3. CDR3 sequence (DNA): TGTGCCAGCAGACCCGGACGGGGATCCTACAATGAGCAGTTCTTC. Translation: CASRPGRGSYNEQFF. V gene TRBV27 combines with J gene TRBJ2-1, with D possibly matching TRBD2 (5 bases). Trimming left V 6 bases short and J 1 base short, with 13 bases between. The CDR3 sequence is 15 residues long. Germline CDR1 and CDR2: MNHEY and SMNVEV (reference sequence).

The chain links TRBV30 to TRBJ2-7, with D perhaps matching TRBD2 (5 bases). CDR3 size: 16 residues. CDR1 is GTSNPN, CDR2 SVGIG, per germline (reference sequence). Trimming shortened V by 2 bases and J by 0 bases, and 17 bases separated the two germline ends. This chain's CDR3 is CAWSSHITGSSYEQYF. DNA for the CDR3: TGTGCCTGGAGTTCCCACATAACGGGGAGCTCCTACGAGCAGTACTTC.

This rearrangement joins TRBV5-1 to TRBJ2-1; TRBD2 matches at 7 bases. V was clipped by 2 bases and J by 8 bases; unmatched bases: 25. The CDR3 contains 20 residues. Germline V gene sequence: CDR1 SGHRS, CDR2 YFSETQ. DNA for the CDR3: TGCGCCAGCAGCTTTTTGGCCCTGGGGGTCAAGGCGGGAGATCCGGATGAGCAGTTCTTC. Translated, it gives CASSFLALGVKAGDPDEQFF.

The rearrangement joins TRBV6-5 to TRBJ1-5, with D uncertain. Trimming removed 4 bases at V and 6 bases at J, with 13 bases between. CDR3 length: 14 amino acids. The germline V gene encodes CDR1 MNHEY and CDR2 SVGAGI. CDR3 residues: CASSLGGFSQPQHF. In nucleotides, the CDR3 is TGTGCCAGCAGTTTAGGAGGGTTCAGTCAGCCCCAGCATTTT.

The chain joins TRBV19 to TRBJ2-1; perhaps TRBD1 as D (6 bases). Trimming took 5 bases from V and 6 from J, leaving 20 bases between them. Germline V CDR1 and CDR2: LNHDA, SQIVND (reference sequence). This CDR3 spans 16 amino acids. The CDR3 region is CASSAGAALQGNEQFF. CDR3 nucleotides: TGTGCCAGTAGTGCCGGGGCAGCCCTACAGGGCAATGAGCAGTTCTTC.

This chain links TRBV25-1 with TRBJ1-2, with TRBD1 matching 7 bases. The V gene's germline CDR1 is MGHDK and CDR2 SYGVNS. The CDR3 extends over 15 amino acids. V lost 3 bases to trimming and J lost 7 bases; unmatched junction nucleotides: 11. CDR3 bases: TGTGCCAGCAGTGAGATGACAGGGTTCGTCGGTGGCTACACCTTC. Translating it yields CASSEMTGFVGGYTF.

The chain uses TRBV2 and TRBJ1-2; D call uncertain. Germline assignment: CDR1 SNHLY and CDR2 FYNNEI. The germline V and J ends were trimmed by 4 bases and 3 bases, with 3 bases remaining between them. The CDR3 contains 11 residues. Here the CDR3 reads CASSADYGYTF. Here the CDR3 DNA reads TGTGCCAGCAGTGCGGACTATGGCTACACCTTC.

The chain couples TRBV19 to TRBJ2-3; TRBD2 agrees at 13 bases. Germline lookup yields CDR1 LNHDA and CDR2 SQIVND (reference sequence). The CDR3 runs to 16 residues. The V gene end was trimmed by 4 bases and the J gene end by 7 bases; junction bases not matched to a gene: 8. The CDR3 coding sequence is TGTGCCAGTAGTACGCCCGGGACTAGCGGGATATATACGCAGTATTTT. Its translation: CASSTPGTSGIYTQYF.

The genes are TRBV19 and TRBJ1-5, with D unresolved. CDR3 length equals 14 residues. Germline assignment: CDR1 LNHDA and CDR2 SQIVND (reference sequence). The V gene lost 1 base and the J gene lost 4 bases, with 8 bases spanning the gap. As DNA, the CDR3 is TGTGCCAGTAGTATAGGGGCACCTAATCAGCCCCAGCATTTT. Protein product: CASSIGAPNQPQHF.

V and J are TRBV5-1 and TRBJ2-7; a weak D match, TRBD2 (5 bases). This CDR3 has 15 residues. CDR1 is SGHRS, CDR2 YFSETQ, per germline. V was trimmed by 4 bases and J by 3 bases, leaving 17 bases between them. The CDR3 nucleotides are TGCGCCAGCAGCCTTGTCGGCGGGCACCTCTACGAGCAGTACTTC. Its protein product is CASSLVGGHLYEQYF.

This chain connects TRBV5-1 to TRBJ2-2; 7 nucleotides agree with TRBD1. Germline assignment: CDR1 SGHRS and CDR2 YFSETQ. The junction had 6 bases not matched to a gene; V was cut back by 4 bases and J by 6 bases. This CDR3 has 14 residues. The CDR3 region is CASSPQGTAGELFF. DNA of the CDR3: TGCGCCAGCAGCCCGCAAGGGACAGCCGGGGAGCTGTTTTTT. Variable domain in full (rest from reference TRBV5-1 and TRBJ2-2): KAGVTQTPRYLIKTRGQQVTLSCSPISGHRSVSWYQQTPGQGLQFLFEYFSETQRNKGNFPGRFSGRQFSNSRSEMNVSTLELGDSALYLCASSPQGTAGELFFGEGSRLTVL.

This chain uses TRBV28 with TRBJ2-7; 11 positions agree with TRBD2. Unmatched junction bases numbered 6, after V lost 5 bases and J lost 3 bases. CDR1 is MDHEN, CDR2 SYDVKM, per germline. The CDR3 runs to 15 residues. The CDR3 sequence: CASSLTGTSGYEQYF. CDR3 in DNA: TGTGCCAGCAGTCTAACCGGGACTAGCGGCTACGAGCAGTACTTC.

The V call is TRBV11-3, the J call TRBJ2-1, with 10 bases lining up with TRBD2. V gave up 5 bases and J gave up 5 bases; unmatched junction bases: 6. The germline CDR1 and CDR2 sequences are SGHNT and YENEEA. The CDR3 runs 15 residues. The CDR3: CASSRAGGIDNEQFF. The CDR3, as DNA: TGTGCCAGCAGCCGAGCGGGAGGGATCGACAATGAGCAGTTCTTC.

The V gene is TRBV6-5, the J gene TRBJ2-7; tentative D call: TRBD2 (6 bases). The CDR3 is made up of 15 amino acids. Germline V gene data show CDR1 as MNHEY and CDR2 as SVGAGI. V was clipped by 6 bases and J by 4 bases, with 19 bases between them. CDR3 residues: CASSLGASVNYEQYF. The CDR3 DNA is TGTGCCAGCAGCCTAGGGGCTAGCGTAAATTACGAGCAGTACTTC.

This sequence joins TRBV6-2 or TRBV6-3 and TRBJ1-5; D call uncertain. Germline lookup yields CDR1 MNHEY and CDR2 SVGEGT. This CDR3 region has 15 residues. The V gene lost 6 bases and the J gene lost 3 bases, with 15 bases spanning the gap. DNA for the CDR3: TGTGCCAGCAGCTCGGGTCCGGCGAACAATCAGCCCCAGCATTTT. Amino acids: CASSSGPANNQPQHF.